Described below is a single T cell receptor beta chain sequence and its context. Deletions cut 4 bases from V and 5 bases from J, with 13 bases between. Germline V gene data show CDR1 as SGDLS and CDR2 as YYNGEE. The CDR3 length is 15 residues. The data stem from a study of blood T cell repertoires in COVID-19. About the research overall: The United States, Italy and Spain were the sources of the acute and convalescent COVID-19 samples.

In the study's own analysis: Amplification of reference gene primers was used by the study to estimate nucleated cell counts. Repertoires were generated with immunoSEQ multiplex PCR, while TCRdb's copy carries only in-frame clones and drops some. V and J calls plus clone size are reproduced from that table; the DNA served to infer D and trimming. The sample includes some 120,000 clones, 88% of them seen just once. Sequencing input: peripheral blood. This sequence was found in a human donor in a cohort sampled during active COVID-19. This chain joins TRBV9 and TRBJ1-6, with D maybe TRBD1 (6 bases). The CDR3 is CASSNRQEHNSPLHF. CDR3 DNA: TGTGCCAGCAGCAATCGACAGGAGCATAATTCACCCCTCCACTTT.